These 10 T cell receptor beta chains were sequenced from one sample in a study of immune heterogeneity within non-small cell lung tumors. Per sample, approximately 0.6 ug of bulk tumor genomic DNA was the template used. Biopsy collection occurred during surgery, with several far-apart biopsies per primary tumor. Patients with untreated, newly diagnosed non-small cell lung cancer underwent curative surgery. Amplifying TCR beta CDR3 involved multiplex PCR carried out with 32 V and 13 J primers. One entry per CDR3 protein results from TCRdb running MiXCR on the multiplex PCR reads. Among 14,000 to 15,000 distinct CDR3 sequences listed, 25% to 35% were seen once. Sequencing used lung tumor tissue. The receptors stem from a man aged 35 to 55 with non-small cell lung cancer.

This clonotype was found a few times. V is TRBV3-1 and J is TRBJ2-1, with 11 bases identical to TRBD2. Germline CDR1 and CDR2: LGHDT and YNNKEL (reference sequence). J gave up 3 bases and V 4 bases, and 5 bases lay outside the gene matches. CDR3 size: 16 residues. This CDR3 is CASSPQLAGVYNEQFF. In nucleotides, the CDR3 is TGTGCCAGCAGCCCTCAACTAGCGGGGGTCTACAATGAGCAGTTCTTC.

This clonotype is medium-sized by share. The V and J genes are TRBV13 and TRBJ2-7; 10 bases are shared with TRBD2. Per germline, CDR1 PRHDT and CDR2 FYEKMQ (reference sequence). The junction had 5 bases not matched to a gene; V was cut back by 0 bases and J by 6 bases. This CDR3 is 15 amino acids long. The CDR3 DNA reads as TGTGCCAGCAGCTTAGGGTTAGCGGGAGGAGGCGAGCAGTACTTC. Its protein product is CASSLGLAGGGEQYF.

Comment on this clonotype: A much larger clone sits a single nucleotide away, making a read error possible. The genes are TRBV7-3 and TRBJ2-2; TRBD2 is a possible D gene (5 bases). CDR3 length: 14 amino acids. Germline assignment: CDR1 SGHTA and CDR2 FQGTGA. The CDR3 DNA reads as TGTGCCAGCCGGCAAGCGGTGAACACCTGGGAGCTGTTTTTT. It translates to CASRQAVNTWELFF.

The genes are TRBV4-1 and TRBJ2-7; weak D call: TRBD2 (6 bases). The germline V and J ends were trimmed by 2 bases and 7 bases, with 12 bases remaining between them. Germline assignment: CDR1 MGHRA and CDR2 YSYEKL. The CDR3 length is 13 residues. CDR3 bases: TGCGCCAGCAGCCAATGGAGGGGAGAAGAGCAGTACTTC. Amino acid sequence: CASSQWRGEEQYF.

This clonotype came up many times. V and J are TRBV20-1 and TRBJ1-6, with TRBD1 as a possible D gene (5 bases). CDR1 is DFQATT and CDR2 is SNEGSKA in the germline V gene (reference sequence). V was trimmed by 5 bases and J by 9 bases, leaving 17 bases between them. The CDR3 covers 14 residues. The CDR3 region is CSARDVKGSSPLHF. In DNA form, the CDR3 reads TGCAGTGCTCGGGACGTAAAAGGAAGTTCACCCCTCCACTTT.

This clonotype is labeled medium-sized. The CDR3 nucleotides are TGTGCCACCAGTGATTTGGAGGATCCTCAGATTGGGGCCAACGTCCTGACTTTC. It translates to CATSDLEDPQIGANVLTF. J is TRBJ2-6 and V is TRBV24-1, with D unclear. The CDR3 covers 18 residues. V was shortened by 0 bases and J by 3 bases, with 14 bases between the two germline ends. CDR1 KGHDR and CDR2 SFDVKD come from the germline V gene.

By share, this clonotype counts as medium-sized. V is TRBV12-3 or TRBV12-4 and J is TRBJ1-6; 7 bases fit TRBD1. CDR3 length equals 14 residues. The V segment lost 7 bases and the J segment 4 bases; nucleotides outside the gene matches: 4. The CDR3: CASTMTGYNSPLHF. The CDR3 DNA reads as TGTGCCAGCACCATGACAGGGTATAATTCACCCCTCCACTTT.

The V and J genes are TRBV6-2 or TRBV6-3 and TRBJ2-1, with D unresolved. Looked up from germline, CDR1 is MNHEY and CDR2 is SVGEGT. The length of the CDR3 is 14 residues. Trimming stripped 2 bases from V and 14 bases from J, with 19 bases between. As DNA, the CDR3 is TGTGCCAGCAGTTACATGCTAGTCGGTCGGTCAAAGTTCTTC. It is translated as CASSYMLVGRSKFF.

A word on this clonotype: Being one base from a much bigger clone, this may be a read error. No conserved phenylalanine or tryptophan is present at the end of the CDR3, so a read error is the likely explanation. The J gene is TRBJ1-4, the V gene TRBV19, with TRBD1 as a possible D gene (5 bases). Trimming shortened V by 5 bases and J by 6 bases, and 13 bases separated the two germline ends. The CDR3 is made up of 14 amino acids. The germline CDR1 and CDR2 sequences are LNHDA and SQIVND (reference sequence). In DNA form, the CDR3 reads TGTGCCAGTAGTTCCCGCGGGGGGGATGAAAAACTGTTTTAT. Protein product: CASSSRGGDEKLFY.

This clonotype was observed a handful of times. The rearrangement links TRBV18 to TRBJ2-1; the D is unclear. Trimming took 6 bases from V and 5 from J, leaving 11 bases between them. The CDR3 spans 13 residues. CDR1 is KGHSH, CDR2 LQKENI, per germline. The CDR3 DNA reads as TGTGCCAGCTCCAGTCTTGGAGACAATGAGCAGTTCTTC. As protein: CASSSLGDNEQFF.